Listed below are T cell receptor beta chains from one sample, sequenced in a study of control samples from healthy donors and cancer patients. Measured with immunoSEQ multiplex PCR; TCRdb has only the in-frame clones, and not every one. The sample consists of over 80,000 clones, about nine tenths of them appearing once. The sequenced material came from blood. These receptors were taken from a man in his thirties or forties in good health. CDR3s include the opening cysteine and the closing phenylalanine or tryptophan. D genes are given only for firm matches. Only part of the rows carry a size: once, few, many, or a class if the clone is expanded.

.	TRBV28	TRBJ2-1	TRBD2	TGTGCCAGCAGTTTACCGGGGGAGGGCAAAAAGCAGTTCTTC	CASSLPGEGKKQFF
.	TRBV28	TRBJ2-7	TRBD2	TGTGCCAGCACCCCGACGGGTACAGCGGGGTCCCACGAGCAGTACTTC	CASTPTGTAGSHEQYF
few	TRBV6-5	TRBJ2-1	.	TGTGCCAGCGGCCCACGTAGCGAGCAGTTCTTC	CASGPRSEQFF
.	TRBV27	TRBJ1-2	.	TGTGCCAGCAGTTTACGGTCGCCGGGCGGGGGCTATGGCTACACCTTC	CASSLRSPGGGYGYTF
.	TRBV3-1/TRBV3-2	TRBJ1-1	.	TGTGCCAGCAGCCTGCATGGGGGCGAGGCTTTCTTT	CASSLHGGEAFF
.	TRBV7-2	TRBJ2-7	TRBD2	TGTGCCAGCAGCCCCACCCCGGGGGGTCCAGGGTCCTACGAGCAGTACTTC	CASSPTPGGPGSYEQYF
.	TRBV4-1	TRBJ1-5	.	TGCGCCAGCAGCCAAGAGGCCAGGGGACTCCAGGGAGGACAGCCCCAGCATTTT	CASSQEARGLQGGQPQHF
.	TRBV7-3	TRBJ2-3	.	TGTGCCAGCAGCCGGGGGCTTTCAGATACGCAGTATTTT	CASSRGLSDTQYF
.	TRBV2	TRBJ2-2	TRBD2	TGTGCCAGCATTCGGAGGCTCTACCCTAGCGGAGCGAACACCGGGGAGCTGTTTTTT	CASIRRLYPSGANTGELFF
.	TRBV19	TRBJ1-4	.	TGTGCCAGTAGCAGACCCAATGAAAAACTGTTTTTT	CASSRPNEKLFF
.	TRBV5-1	TRBJ1-1	.	TGCGCCAGCATCCCCGACAGCACCAACACTGAAGCTTTCTTT	CASIPDSTNTEAFF
.	TRBV29-1	TRBJ2-5	.	TGCACCTATATGGTCAGCCCAGAGACCCAGTACTTC	CTYMVSPETQYF
.	TRBV7-2	TRBJ2-2	TRBD1	TGTGCCAGCAGCCCCCTCCGGACAGGCGCCACGAACACCGGGGAGCTGTTTTTT	CASSPLRTGATNTGELFF
.	TRBV19	TRBJ2-5	.	TGTGCCAGTAGTACGGACTCTCAAGAGACCCAGTACTTC	CASSTDSQETQYF
once	TRBV9	TRBJ1-1	TRBD1	TGTGCCAGCAGCTCCTGGACAGGGGGCGGGAACACTGAAGCTTTCTTT	CASSSWTGGGNTEAFF
.	TRBV16	TRBJ2-1	.	TGTGCCAGCAGCCCCGAGTTGACGACTCGGGACAATGAGCAGTTCTTC	CASSPELTTRDNEQFF
once	TRBV7-9	TRBJ2-1	TRBD2	TGTGCCAGCAGCTCGAGTAGCGGGGGTTGGCAGCAGTTCTTC	CASSSSSGGWQQFF
once	TRBV3-1/TRBV3-2	TRBJ2-6	.	TGTGCCAGCAGCCAATCTTTTCTGGCCTCTGGGGCCAACGTCCTGACTTTC	CASSQSFLASGANVLTF
.	TRBV5-1	TRBJ1-3	.	TGCGCCAGCAGAGAAGACGGCCTAAGGGGAAACACCATATATTTT	CASREDGLRGNTIYF
.	TRBV27	TRBJ2-3	.	TGTGCGAGCAACGGGGGGCCTTGGGGGGATACGCAGTATTTT	CASNGGPWGDTQYF
.	TRBV11-2	TRBJ1-3	.	TGTGCCAGCAGCTCCACCCAGGGGATCTCTGGAAACACCATATATTTT	CASSSTQGISGNTIYF
.	TRBV6-5	TRBJ1-1	.	TGTGCCAGCAGTTACTCTGGGCGAGCTTTCTTT	CASSYSGRAFF
.	TRBV5-1	TRBJ1-4	.	TGCGCCAGCACTAACGACCCTCCCCCGAGGAAAGAAAAACTGTTTTTT	CASTNDPPPRKEKLFF
.	TRBV5-4	TRBJ2-5	.	TGTGCCAGCAGCCCCCCGGGGCAGGGGGAGACCCAGTACTTC	CASSPPGQGETQYF
.	TRBV10-3	TRBJ2-1	TRBD2	TGTGCCATCAGTGAGAAGTCAGGCGGGGCTAGCGGGAGACGGTACAATGAGCAGTTCTTC	CAISEKSGGASGRRYNEQFF
.	TRBV4-1	TRBJ1-6	.	TGCGCCAGCAGCCAAGGTGGGAGCTCCTATAATTCACCCCTCCACTTT	CASSQGGSSYNSPLHF
few	TRBV4-1	TRBJ2-6	.	TGCGCCAGCAGCCAAGAACCAGGTTGGAGCTCTGGGGCCAACGTCCTGACTTTC	CASSQEPGWSSGANVLTF
.	TRBV7-9	TRBJ2-5	TRBD2	TGTGCCAGCAGGGGTCTAGCGGGAGTCCAAGAGACCCAGTACTTC	CASRGLAGVQETQYF
.	TRBV11-2	TRBJ2-1	TRBD2	TGTGCCAGCATCAGGTTGACTAGCGGAAGGTTCGGGGAGCAGTTCTTC	CASIRLTSGRFGEQFF
.	TRBV7-8	TRBJ1-5	.	TGTGCCAGCAGCTTAGAACAGTCCAATCAGCCCCAGCATTTT	CASSLEQSNQPQHF
.	TRBV5-5	TRBJ1-5	.	TGTGCCAGCAGCCCCACGGTGGGAAGCAATCAGCCCCAGCATTTT	CASSPTVGSNQPQHF
.	TRBV24-1	TRBJ2-5	TRBD2	TGTGCCACCAGTCAGACTAGCGGGGGGGCCCAAGAGACCCAGTACTTC	CATSQTSGGAQETQYF
.	TRBV2	TRBJ2-7	TRBD2	TGTGCCAGCAGGGGGACTACCTCCTACGAGCAGTACTTC	CASRGTTSYEQYF
.	TRBV6-5	TRBJ2-7	.	TGTGCCAGCAGTTACGACTGGGGAGCCGAGCAGTACTTC	CASSYDWGAEQYF
.	TRBV27	TRBJ2-2	.	TGTGCCAGCAGTTTAATCGGCGCGACGAACACCGGGGAGCTGTTTTTT	CASSLIGATNTGELFF
few	TRBV6-5	TRBJ1-1	.	TGTGCCAGCAGTTACTCGATAGCGGGAACTGAAGCTTTCTTT	CASSYSIAGTEAFF
.	TRBV12-3/TRBV12-4	TRBJ1-2	TRBD1	TGTGCCAGCAGCTGGACAGGGAATCAGGGCTACACCTTC	CASSWTGNQGYTF
.	TRBV27	TRBJ1-2	.	TGTGCCAGCAGCCCTCAAATCACCGGGACCCGAGGCGACTATGGCTACACCTTC	CASSPQITGTRGDYGYTF
.	TRBV28	TRBJ1-5	.	TGTGCCAGCAGTTTCCCGTATAGCAATCAGCCCCAGCATTTT	CASSFPYSNQPQHF
.	TRBV7-8	TRBJ1-3	.	TGTGCCAGCAGCGCCCGAGGCGCCTCTGGAAACACCATATATTTT	CASSARGASGNTIYF
.	TRBV7-3	TRBJ2-5	.	TGTGCCAGCAGCCCGGGACCAGCGGAGACCCAGTACTTC	CASSPGPAETQYF
.	TRBV5-1	TRBJ1-4	.	TGCGCCAGCAGCTTAAACTTTGAAAAACTGTTTTTT	CASSLNFEKLFF
once	TRBV18	TRBJ2-3	.	TGTGCCAGCTCAGACAGGAGTTCAGATACGCAGTATTTT	CASSDRSSDTQYF
.	TRBV2	TRBJ2-5	TRBD2	TGTGCCAGCAGTGAGGGTAGGCTAGCGGGACAAGAGACCCAGTACTTC	CASSEGRLAGQETQYF
.	TRBV6-5	TRBJ1-1	.	TGTGCCAGCAGTCCTAGAGGGTTGAACACTGAAGCTTTCTTT	CASSPRGLNTEAFF
.	TRBV5-6	TRBJ2-7	.	TGTGCCAGCAGCTTGTGGTTTCCGAGGGGGTACGAGCAGTACTTC	CASSLWFPRGYEQYF
.	TRBV6-5	TRBJ2-2	.	TGTGCCAGCAGGTCCACAGGGAACACCGGGGAGCTGTTTTTT	CASRSTGNTGELFF
.	TRBV11-3	TRBJ2-7	.	TGTGCCAGCAGCTTAGTTCTGGGGGGCGAGCAGTACTTC	CASSLVLGGEQYF
.	TRBV2	TRBJ1-6	.	TGTGCCAGCAGTGAGTCGGGACGGGATAATTCACCCCTCCACTTT	CASSESGRDNSPLHF
.	TRBV27	TRBJ2-7	.	TGTGCCAGCAGACGAGACGGGTTGCCCTACGAGCAGTACTTC	CASRRDGLPYEQYF
.	TRBV19	TRBJ2-2	.	TGTGCCAGTCGGAGCCCCTCCTGGGACACCGGGGAGCTGTTTTTT	CASRSPSWDTGELFF